The T cell receptor (beta chain) under discussion was sequenced for a study of T cell repertoires in cytomegalovirus infection. Turning to the study itself: Selected CMV epitopes included recently identified HLA-C-restricted ones as well as well-studied HLA-B-restricted ones. Public TCR beta signature analysis indicated the presence of both CMV infection and matching HLA type.

TCRdb recomputed calls from the reads with MiXCR, one row per CDR3 protein. The repertoire consists of some 700,000 distinct CDR3 sequences, with around 31% occurring once and the leading ten covering roughly 18%. Details on this clonotype: Its antigen is not identified.

Germline-derived CDR1 and CDR2 are LGHNA and YSLEER. The CDR3 runs to 14 residues. The V and J ends lost 3 bases and 6 bases, in that order; junction bases with no gene match: 4. Notes on the study in general: Summed frequency of shared TCR beta families picked out CMV carriers who also had the relevant HLA. HLA-C-restricted CMV clonotypes gave the most frequent clonotype in two of eight donors.

This chain connects TRBV4-3 to TRBJ1-1; TRBD1 matches at 10 bases. The source was cultured PBMCs, collected from culture after CMV antigen stimulation. The TCR originated in a human donor in good health (CMV status not recorded). Some clones in this sample may be carry-over from other donors' samples. The CDR3 coding sequence is TGCGCCAGCAGCCAGGACAGGGGGTTTTCTGAAGCTTTCTTT. This sequence encodes CASSQDRGFSEAFF.